Below, 9 T cell receptor beta chains from the same sample are listed, as sequenced in a study of blood T cell repertoires in COVID-19. Using immunoSEQ multiplex PCR, the repertoire was profiled, and TCRdb retains in-frame clones only, with some absent. The table records some 240,000 clones, around three quarters of them present only once. Sequencing was done on a sample of peripheral blood. All receptors come from a woman in her seventies with acute or convalescent COVID-19.

CDR3: CASSVTYGGSGNTIYF. In DNA, the CDR3 is TGTGCCAGCAGCGTAACCTACGGGGGCTCTGGAAACACCATATATTTT. This chain uses TRBV9 with TRBJ1-3; D possibly corresponds to TRBD1 (5 bases). Germline CDR1 SGDLS, CDR2 YYNGEE. This CDR3 is 16 amino acids long. Deletions cut 1 base from V and 0 bases from J, with 11 bases between.

About this clone itself: Within the sample, other DNA sequences also encode this same CDR3. V and J are TRBV6-5 and TRBJ1-1; D unclear. The CDR3 consists of 11 residues. Germline loops: CDR1 MNHEY, CDR2 SVGAGI. Trimming removed 4 bases from V and 5 bases from J, with 5 bases in between. CDR3 in amino acids: CASSSGTEAFF. CDR3 DNA sequence: TGTGCCAGCAGTTCCGGGACTGAAGCTTTCTTT.

The rearrangement uses TRBV6-4 and TRBJ1-1; possibly TRBD1 for D (5 bases). CDR3 length: 15 amino acids. V lost 7 bases, J lost 1 base, and 16 bases lay in between. Germline V CDR1 and CDR2: MRHNA, SNTAGT. The CDR3, as DNA: TGTGCCAGCATCGGGCCAAGACAGCAGAACACTGAAGCTTTCTTT. Residues: CASIGPRQQNTEAFF.

This clone has just a few counts. The rearrangement uses TRBV7-8 and TRBJ1-5; no definite D call. Germline lookup yields CDR1 SGHVS and CDR2 FQNEAQ. The CDR3 length is 15 residues. The V gene lost 2 bases and the J gene lost 4 bases, with 12 bases spanning the gap. In DNA form, the CDR3 reads TGTGCCAGCAGCTTAAACGGGGTAGGGAATCAGCCCCAGCATTTT. Translating gives CASSLNGVGNQPQHF.

CDR3 DNA: TGCAGCGTTGACGGTTTCGGGGGCTACACCTTC. Translation gives CSVDGFGGYTF. The V gene is TRBV29-1, the J gene TRBJ1-2; D uncertain. V was cut by 3 bases and J by 8 bases, with 10 bases left in between. The CDR3 is made up of 11 amino acids. The germline V gene encodes CDR1 SQVTM and CDR2 ANQGSEA.

The CDR3 protein is CASSLAPESEKEYF. In nucleotides, the CDR3 is TGTGCCAGCAGCTTAGCCCCTGAGAGCGAGAAGGAGTACTTC. This chain joins TRBV11-1 and TRBJ2-7; D remains unclear. V gave up 0 bases and J gave up 11 bases, with 17 bases separating them. CDR1 and CDR2 from the germline V gene are SGHAT and FQDESV (reference sequence). There are 14 residues in the CDR3.

This chain joins TRBV18 and TRBJ1-2, with D unresolved. In germline, CDR1 is KGHSH, CDR2 LQKENI. V lost 6 bases to trimming and J lost 6 bases, with 14 bases between them. This CDR3 comprises 13 residues. CDR3 nucleotides: TGTGCCAGCTCTCCCCGAAGCAATGATGGCTACACCTTC. Translated, it gives CASSPRSNDGYTF. The whole variable domain, filled in from reference TRBV18 and TRBJ1-2, reads NAGVMQNPRHLVRRRGQEARLRCSPMKGHSHVYWYRQLPEEGLKFMVYLQKENIIDESGMPKERFSAEFPKEGPSILRIQQVVRGDSAAYFCASSPRSNDGYTFGSGTRLTVV.

The chain uses TRBV9 and TRBJ2-7; 7 nucleotides align to TRBD1. The CDR3 is made up of 20 amino acids. Trimming at V came to 0 bases and at J to 1 base, leaving 19 bases not matched to a gene. Germline CDR1 reads SGDLS; CDR2 reads YYNGEE. This CDR3 reads CASSVASFIRDSETSYEQYV. For the CDR3, the DNA is TGTGCCAGCAGCGTAGCTTCTTTTATAAGGGACAGTGAAACTTCCTACGAGCAGTACGTC.

This rearrangement joins TRBV25-1 to TRBJ2-2; D is possibly TRBD2 (6 bases). The CDR3 has 16 amino acids. V was clipped by 7 bases and J by 0 bases, with 15 bases between them. Germline loops: CDR1 MGHDK, CDR2 SYGVNS. The CDR3 protein is CASTPARGSNTGELFF. CDR3 nucleotide sequence: TGTGCCAGCACCCCGGCCCGGGGGTCGAACACCGGGGAGCTGTTTTTT.